The rows below give T cell receptor beta chains drawn from one sample of a study of a mutant IDH1 vaccine in newly diagnosed glioma. Generated by immunoSEQ multiplex PCR, the TCRdb table keeps only in-frame clones and is missing some. Here the sample spans about 98,000 clones, about 87% being singletons. The material was PBMCs, obtained from a glioma patient treated with radiotherapy, temozolomide or both. Receptors were obtained from a woman aged 50 to 60 with glioma. Both conserved end residues are part of each CDR3. The order of the fields is CDR3 length, J gene, V gene, CDR3 protein.

16	TRBJ2-3	TRBV19	CASSPGTSGGTDTQYF
12	TRBJ2-7	TRBV6-6	CASSNSPYEQYF
13	TRBJ1-1	TRBV6-5	CASSYLRGTEAFF
11	TRBJ2-2	TRBV30	CASRNTGELFF
15	TRBJ2-7	TRBV6-6	CASRGTGIITYEQYF
14	TRBJ2-3	TRBV15	CATSSLVGTDTQYF
12	TRBJ2-1	TRBV5-1	CASSLGGHEQFF
16	TRBJ2-2	TRBV19	CASEKTVNRGTGELFF
12	TRBJ1-2	TRBV29-1	CSVRGTGDGYTF
17	TRBJ1-2	TRBV7-8	CASSLVFRSGAKYGYTF
15	TRBJ1-2	TRBV28	CASSLRDSGRYGYTF
15	TRBJ1-6	TRBV5-5	CASSLDLPGNSPLHF
14	TRBJ1-2	TRBV5-1	CASSSQPGNYGYTF
14	TRBJ2-3	TRBV7-2	CASSRLVLTDTQYF
15	TRBJ2-7	TRBV13	CASSKSGGGSYEQYF
17	TRBJ1-1	TRBV7-2	CASSAGDRRYMNTEAFF
15	TRBJ2-1	TRBV27	CASSPGTSGYNEQFF
11	TRBJ2-5	TRBV2	CASKYQETQYF
13	TRBJ1-1	TRBV29-1	CSVNMALDTEAFF
15	TRBJ2-5	TRBV7-3	CASSPNPGRRETQYF
14	TRBJ2-7	TRBV2	CASSDPRAAYEQYF
19	TRBJ2-7	TRBV12-5	CASGFGHTHPPGRPLWQYF
14	TRBJ1-6	TRBV9	CASSVVTDNSPLHF
14	TRBJ2-7	TRBV7-6	CASSFGTDSYEQYF
15	TRBJ1-3	TRBV2	CASRFGASSGNTIYF
15	TRBJ2-7	TRBV11-2	CASRYAGQGAYEQYF
11	TRBJ2-1	TRBV30	CASSTYNEQFF
13	TRBJ2-1	TRBV18	CASSTTGDNEQFF
15	TRBJ2-7	TRBV28	CASSFWTESVSEQYF
14	TRBJ1-5	TRBV5-1	CASSPDREGQPQHF
16	TRBJ2-1	TRBV11-2	CASSAQLNRYVNEQFF
16	TRBJ1-4	TRBV4-1	CASSQGGAGRDEKLFF
15	TRBJ2-7	TRBV10-3	CAISYIAGEGYEQYF
16	TRBJ2-1	TRBV5-1	CASSAEAASSYNEQFF
16	TRBJ2-1	TRBV27	CASMEREGGPYNEQFF
13	TRBJ1-1	TRBV28	CASSFRDRDEAFF
13	TRBJ1-5	TRBV11-2	CASSVGERQPQHF
15	TRBJ2-2	TRBV10-3	CAISDRGLDTGELFF
13	TRBJ1-4	TRBV28	CASRRTVNEKLFF
14	TRBJ2-7	TRBV13	CASSFSGPPGEQYF
15	TRBJ2-7	TRBV2	CASSLNSGGFSEQYF
16	TRBJ2-3	TRBV27	CASSPWASVGTDTQYF
17	TRBJ2-1	TRBV7-6	CASSFFGSGMSYNEQFF
15	TRBJ2-3	TRBV7-3	CASSLMGLDADTQYF
15	TRBJ1-5	TRBV30	CAWSPRARGYQPQHF
13	TRBJ2-5	TRBV18	CASSPGTGGTQYF
16	TRBJ2-1	TRBV2	CASSEILAGAYNEQFF
14	TRBJ2-5	TRBV27	CASSLVGFRETQYF
16	TRBJ2-1	TRBV2	CASRPPQGGSYNEQFF
13	TRBJ2-2	TRBV7-7	CASSLREGGELFF
14	TRBJ1-1	TRBV6-5	CASSTPGRNTEAFF
14	TRBJ2-5	TRBV5-1	CASSPGQPQETQYF
13	TRBJ2-7	TRBV7-9	CASSFGRDYEQYF
14	TRBJ1-2	TRBV18	CASSPMAGVYGYTF
15	TRBJ1-1	TRBV11-2	CASSSGQTGGTEAFF
15	TRBJ2-3	TRBV9	CASSVAYGATDTQYF
14	TRBJ1-2	TRBV28	CASSLGTTNYGYTF
14	TRBJ1-4	TRBV13	CASSQDRGGEKLFF
18	TRBJ2-1	TRBV27	CATGTGTGKLRVYNEQFF
12	TRBJ2-1	TRBV10-2	CAVALAGAQQFF